These 25 T cell receptor beta chains were all obtained from the same sample, sequenced in a study of blood T cell repertoires in COVID-19. Clones were sequenced by immunoSEQ multiplex PCR, and TCRdb holds only the in-frame ones, with some missing. Of tens of thousands of clones listed, 75% to 90% are singletons. Sequencing input: peripheral blood. The source is a human donor in a cohort sampled during active COVID-19.

V gene TRBV5-8 combines with J gene TRBJ2-5, with 7 bases that match TRBD1. The germline V gene has CDR1 SGHTS and CDR2 YDEGEE. The CDR3 covers 15 residues. V lost 4 bases to trimming and J lost 4 bases; unmatched junction nucleotides: 10. The CDR3 is CASSTGQRVIETQYF. The CDR3 region has the DNA TGTGCCAGCAGCACGGGACAGAGGGTAATAGAGACCCAGTACTTC. The entire variable domain, with the rest obtained from reference TRBV5-8 and TRBJ2-5, is as follows: EAGVTQSPTHLIKTRGQQATLRCSPISGHTSVYWYQQALGLGLQFLLWYDEGEERNRGNFPPRFSGRQFPNYSSELNVNALELEDSALYLCASSTGQRVIETQYFGPGTRLLVL.

V usage is TRBV2 and J usage is TRBJ2-1, with 13 bases lining up with TRBD2. From germline, CDR1 is SNHLY and CDR2 FYNNEI. The CDR3 has 21 residues. V shed 6 bases, J shed 2 bases, and the junction held 19 bases outside the gene matches. The CDR3 sequence is CASRDSPGLAGSNNPYNEQFF. The CDR3 nucleotides read TGTGCCAGCAGAGACAGTCCGGGACTAGCGGGATCCAATAACCCCTACAATGAGCAGTTCTTC. Together with reference TRBV2 and TRBJ2-1, the CDR3 gives the full variable domain: EPEVTQTPSHQVTQMGQEVILRCVPISNHLYFYWYRQILGQKVEFLVSFYNNEISEKSEIFDDQFSVERPDGSNFTLKIRSTKLEDSAMYFCASRDSPGLAGSNNPYNEQFFGPGTRLTVL.

V gene TRBV15 combines with J gene TRBJ2-7; perhaps TRBD2 as D (6 bases). The V gene lost 3 bases and the J gene lost 9 bases, with 12 bases spanning the gap. This CDR3 spans 12 amino acids. Germline CDR1 is LNHNV and CDR2 is YYDKDF (reference sequence). The CDR3 nucleotides are TGTGCCACCAGCAGTGCCACTAGCAGGCAGTACTTC. It codes for CATSSATSRQYF.

The chain has TRBV6-1 and TRBJ2-7; 8 bases line up with TRBD2. The CDR3 spans 15 residues. The J segment lost 5 bases and the V segment lost 2 bases, leaving 8 bases of the junction unmatched. The germline gives CDR1 MNHNS, CDR2 SASEGT. The CDR3 is CASSETGIAGNEQYF. CDR3 in DNA: TGTGCCAGCAGTGAAACTGGTATAGCGGGAAACGAGCAGTACTTC.

This clone occurred a few times. The chain has TRBV28 and TRBJ1-5, with 9 bases identical to TRBD1. Germline values: CDR1 MDHEN, CDR2 SYDVKM. The CDR3 runs to 14 residues. Trimming cost V 6 bases and J 6 bases; bases outside gene matches: 6. The CDR3 DNA sequence: TGTGCCAGCAGGGGGACAGGGCGGTTTCAGCCCCAGCATTTT. Protein: CASRGTGRFQPQHF.

The chain uses TRBV18 and TRBJ2-3, with 9 nucleotides matching TRBD1. The J segment lost 2 bases and the V segment lost 1 base, leaving 4 bases of the junction unmatched. The germline gives CDR1 KGHSH, CDR2 LQKENI. The CDR3 totals 16 residues. In DNA form, the CDR3 reads TGTGCCAGCTCACCACTAGGACAGGGGCCCACAGATACGCAGTATTTT. Its protein product is CASSPLGQGPTDTQYF.

The CDR3: CATSREQGAGTEAFF. CDR3 nucleotide sequence: TGTGCCACCAGCAGAGAACAGGGGGCTGGCACTGAAGCTTTCTTT. J is TRBJ1-1 and V is TRBV15; the match to TRBD1 covers 9 bases. Per the germline V gene, CDR1 is LNHNV and CDR2 is YYDKDF (reference sequence). Trimming cost V 0 bases and J 4 bases; bases outside gene matches: 3. CDR3 length: 15 amino acids. Looking up the rest from reference TRBV15 and TRBJ1-1 gives the full variable domain: DAMVIQNPRYQVTQFGKPVTLSCSQTLNHNVMYWYQQKSSQAPKLLFHYYDKDFNNEADTPDNFQSRRPNTSFCFLDIRSPGLGDTAMYLCATSREQGAGTEAFFGQGTRLTVV.

The genes are TRBV18 and TRBJ2-1, with D perhaps matching TRBD2 (5 bases). The CDR3 covers 16 residues. With 3 bases removed from V and 6 bases from J, the gap between germline ends came to 18 bases. Looked up from germline, CDR1 is KGHSH and CDR2 is LQKENI. The chain's CDR3 is CASSPPAAVPANEQFF. The CDR3 DNA follows: TGTGCCAGCTCACCCCCAGCAGCGGTCCCGGCCAATGAGCAGTTCTTC.

This chain uses TRBV5-6 with TRBJ2-7; tentative D call: TRBD1 (6 bases). This CDR3 has 15 amino acids. V was shortened by 4 bases and J by 0 bases, with 14 bases between the two germline ends. CDR1 is SGHDT and CDR2 is YYEEEE in the germline V gene. The CDR3, as DNA: TGTGCCAGCAGCGGCACCGGGACACTCTCCTACGAGCAGTACTTC. Protein product: CASSGTGTLSYEQYF.

The J gene is TRBJ2-6, the V gene TRBV7-9; TRBD2 agrees at 14 bases. Germline assignment: CDR1 SEHNR and CDR2 FQNEAQ (reference sequence). This CDR3 comprises 19 residues. J gave up 1 base and V 5 bases, and 7 bases lay outside the gene matches. In DNA form, the CDR3 reads TGTGCCAGCAGCCCCCGGACTAGCGGGAGGTCGTCTGGGGCCAACGTCCTGACTTTC. This encodes CASSPRTSGRSSGANVLTF.

This chain uses TRBV12-3 or TRBV12-4 with TRBJ1-1; D is uncertain. V gave up 2 bases and J gave up 1 base, with 5 bases separating them. The CDR3 has 13 amino acids. The CDR3 reads CASSLLENTEAFF. The CDR3 region has the DNA TGTGCCAGCAGTTTATTAGAGAACACTGAAGCTTTCTTT.

This clone was counted only a few times. The rearrangement joins TRBV6-2 or TRBV6-3 to TRBJ2-5; the match to TRBD1 covers 10 bases. V dropped 2 bases and J dropped 5; count of bases not matched to a gene: 5. Germline V gives CDR1 MNHEY, CDR2 SVGEGT. The CDR3 has 15 amino acids. The CDR3 is CASSYGTGAWETQYF. The DNA for the CDR3 is TGTGCCAGCAGTTACGGGACAGGGGCTTGGGAGACCCAGTACTTC.

This clone was seen just once. This chain uses TRBV6-2 or TRBV6-3 with TRBJ2-7; 10 positions match TRBD1. After removal of 5 bases from V and 5 bases from J, the junction contained 9 bases not matched to a gene. This CDR3 has 15 residues. Germline V gene sequence: CDR1 MNHEY, CDR2 SVGEGT. CDR3 sequence: CASSTPGTGVHEQYF. The CDR3 nucleotides are TGTGCCAGCAGTACCCCCGGGACAGGGGTCCACGAGCAGTACTTC.

The chain combines TRBV14 with TRBJ1-6; D remains ambiguous. The V end lost 0 bases, the J end lost 7 bases, and 7 bases lay between the germline ends. CDR1 is SGHDN and CDR2 is FVKESK in the germline V gene. CDR3 length equals 14 residues. The CDR3, as DNA: TGTGCCAGCAGCCAAGAAAACAGAAATTCACCCCTCCACTTT. Translation gives CASSQENRNSPLHF.

The chain combines TRBV28 with TRBJ2-7; 7 nucleotides align to TRBD1. The V and J ends lost 4 bases and 2 bases, in that order; junction bases with no gene match: 8. Germline CDR1 and CDR2: MDHEN and SYDVKM. This CDR3 is 15 amino acids long. The CDR3 reads CASSSPGTVTYEQYF. In DNA, the CDR3 is TGTGCCAGCAGTTCTCCCGGGACAGTCACCTACGAGCAGTACTTC.

This chain joins TRBV18 and TRBJ1-1; D might be TRBD1 (5 bases). Germline CDR1 reads KGHSH; CDR2 reads LQKENI. V was clipped by 6 bases and J by 6 bases, with 14 bases between them. The CDR3 is 13 residues long. CDR3 region: CASSPRATAEAFF. CDR3 in DNA: TGTGCCAGCTCCCCCAGGGCAACGGCTGAAGCTTTCTTT.

The chain uses TRBV6-5 and TRBJ2-7; no firm D call. Looked up from germline, CDR1 is MNHEY and CDR2 is SVGAGI. The V end lost 0 bases, the J end lost 3 bases, and 6 bases lay between the germline ends. This CDR3 has 13 amino acids. The CDR3 spells CASSYSRYYEQYF. DNA of the CDR3: TGTGCCAGCAGTTACTCCAGGTACTACGAGCAGTACTTC.

The rearrangement joins TRBV29-1 to TRBJ1-2, with D possibly matching TRBD1 (6 bases). The CDR3 runs to 14 residues. Germline V gene sequence: CDR1 SQVTM, CDR2 ANQGSEA. The ends were cut back, 6 bases at V and 0 bases at J, with 14 bases in the middle. The CDR3 region has the DNA TGCAGCGTCGCCCTGGGGGACACTAACTATGGCTACACCTTC. Translation gives CSVALGDTNYGYTF.

The rearrangement joins TRBV19 to TRBJ2-5; 11 positions match TRBD1. V trimming: 7 bases; J trimming: 5 bases; junction bases outside the gene matches: 9. This CDR3 contains 15 residues. CDR1 and CDR2 from the germline V gene are LNHDA and SQIVND (reference sequence). CDR3 in amino acids: CASTGTDRGHETQYF. The CDR3 bases are TGTGCCAGTACCGGCACGGACAGGGGGCATGAGACCCAGTACTTC.

The rearrangement joins TRBV27 to TRBJ2-7; 9 bases fit TRBD1. Trimming cost V 3 bases and J 5 bases; bases outside gene matches: 8. CDR1 MNHEY and CDR2 SMNVEV come from the germline V gene (reference sequence). CDR3 length: 15 residues. CDR3 region: CASSFSGTGFNEQYF. The CDR3 DNA reads as TGTGCCAGCAGTTTCTCCGGGACAGGGTTCAACGAGCAGTACTTC.

The V gene is TRBV13, the J gene TRBJ1-3, with D possibly being TRBD1 (5 bases). The CDR3 is 16 residues long. Germline CDR1 reads PRHDT; CDR2 reads FYEKMQ (reference sequence). V was pared by 3 bases and J by 0 bases, with 12 bases between. CDR3 region: CASSFGGRNSGNTIYF. CDR3 in DNA: TGTGCCAGCAGCTTCGGGGGACGGAACTCTGGAAACACCATATATTTT.

The V and J genes are TRBV24-1 and TRBJ2-1, with 8 bases lining up with TRBD2. Trimming at V came to 2 bases and at J to 4 bases, leaving 3 bases not matched to a gene. Germline V gives CDR1 KGHDR, CDR2 SFDVKD. The CDR3 sequence is 15 residues long. CDR3 loop: CATSDYREGYNEQFF. The CDR3 DNA sequence: TGTGCCACCAGTGATTATCGGGAGGGATACAATGAGCAGTTCTTC.

The rearrangement joins TRBV11-3 to TRBJ2-5; TRBD1 might be the D (6 bases). CDR3 size: 19 residues. V gave up 2 bases and J gave up 0 bases, with 22 bases separating them. Germline V gene sequence: CDR1 SGHNT, CDR2 YENEEA. The CDR3 loop is CASSLPESKFRGYQETQYF. In DNA form, the CDR3 reads TGTGCCAGCAGCTTACCGGAGTCTAAATTCAGGGGCTACCAAGAGACCCAGTACTTC.

The rearrangement uses TRBV6-6 and TRBJ1-1; 7 bases map to TRBD1. The CDR3 totals 12 residues. Unmatched junction bases numbered 3, after V lost 6 bases and J lost 5 bases. Germline V gene sequence: CDR1 MNHNY, CDR2 SVGAGI (reference sequence). This CDR3 reads CASRRGQTEAFF. The CDR3 DNA follows: TGTGCCAGCAGAAGGGGACAGACTGAAGCTTTCTTT.

This sequence joins TRBV28 and TRBJ2-5; TRBD2 aligns across 14 bases. This CDR3 contains 19 residues. Trimming at V came to 6 bases and at J to 8 bases, leaving 20 bases not matched to a gene. Per germline, CDR1 MDHEN and CDR2 SYDVKM. DNA for the CDR3: TGTGCCAGCAGCCTATCTCTCAAGACTAGCGGGAGGGCCGGAGAAACCCAGTACTTC. Its translation: CASSLSLKTSGRAGETQYF.